Listed below are T cell receptor beta chains from one sample, sequenced in a study of a mutant IDH1 vaccine in newly diagnosed glioma. TCRdb keeps only in-frame clones here, not all; method: immunoSEQ multiplex PCR. The sample holds roughly 34,000 clones; just under 90% are singletons and the top ten take around 12%. The antigens these receptors bind are not known. The input for sequencing was PBMCs, taken from a glioma patient whose treatment included an IDH1 peptide vaccine. The receptors here all came from a woman aged 30 to 39 with glioma. Each CDR3 is given with its conserved first and last residue. A D gene is named only where the DNA matches it firmly. Clone size is not always given. Where it is, it says once, few, many or a class for expanded clones.

j_call: TRBJ2-1
v_call: TRBV4-1
clone_size: -
d_call: -
cdr3_aa: CASSQENRPTYNEQFF
cdr3_nt: TGCGCCAGCAGCCAAGAAAACAGGCCGACATACAATGAGCAGTTCTTC

j_call: TRBJ1-5
v_call: TRBV6-1
clone_size: -
d_call: -
cdr3_aa: CASSEDDQPQHF
cdr3_nt: TGTGCCAGCAGTGAAGATGATCAGCCCCAGCATTTT

j_call: TRBJ1-2
v_call: TRBV25-1
clone_size: -
d_call: -
cdr3_aa: CASSDALGARYTF
cdr3_nt: TGTGCCAGCAGTGATGCCCTTGGGGCCCGCTACACCTTC

j_call: TRBJ2-5
v_call: TRBV5-1
clone_size: -
d_call: -
cdr3_aa: CASSFPQEETQYF
cdr3_nt: TGCGCCAGCAGCTTCCCCCAGGAAGAGACCCAGTACTTC

j_call: TRBJ1-4
v_call: TRBV5-4
clone_size: large
d_call: TRBD1
cdr3_aa: CASSSNRGLDEKLFF
cdr3_nt: TGTGCCAGCAGCTCAAACAGGGGTTTGGATGAAAAACTGTTTTTT

j_call: TRBJ2-7
v_call: TRBV19
clone_size: -
d_call: -
cdr3_aa: CASSTLQSYEQYF
cdr3_nt: TGTGCCAGTAGTACCCTCCAGAGCTACGAGCAGTACTTC

j_call: TRBJ2-2
v_call: TRBV19
clone_size: once
d_call: -
cdr3_aa: CASRSYGDTGELFF
cdr3_nt: TGTGCCAGTAGATCGTACGGAGACACCGGGGAGCTGTTTTTT

j_call: TRBJ1-1
v_call: TRBV5-1
clone_size: -
d_call: -
cdr3_aa: CASSLEVNTEAFF
cdr3_nt: TGCGCCAGCAGCTTGGAGGTGAACACTGAAGCTTTCTTT

j_call: TRBJ1-3
v_call: TRBV19
clone_size: few
d_call: TRBD1
cdr3_aa: CASSSTGGTGNTIYF
cdr3_nt: TGTGCCAGTAGTTCAACAGGGGGGACTGGAAACACCATATATTTT

j_call: TRBJ2-3
v_call: TRBV10-3
clone_size: -
d_call: -
cdr3_aa: CAISESEDTQYF
cdr3_nt: TGTGCCATCAGTGAGTCAGAAGATACGCAGTATTTT

j_call: TRBJ1-2
v_call: TRBV5-6
clone_size: -
d_call: -
cdr3_aa: CASSLAQGLANGYTF
cdr3_nt: TGTGCCAGCAGCTTGGCCCAGGGTTTAGCGAATGGCTACACCTTC

j_call: TRBJ2-3
v_call: TRBV2
clone_size: -
d_call: -
cdr3_aa: CASSESRGGPDTQYF
cdr3_nt: TGTGCCAGCAGTGAATCGAGGGGGGGCCCAGATACGCAGTATTTT

j_call: TRBJ2-5
v_call: TRBV4-3
clone_size: -
d_call: -
cdr3_aa: CASSQVAGATETQYF
cdr3_nt: TGCGCCAGCAGCCAAGTTGCGGGGGCCACAGAGACCCAGTACTTC

j_call: TRBJ2-5
v_call: TRBV5-6
clone_size: -
d_call: -
cdr3_aa: CASSRGPTEETQYF
cdr3_nt: TGTGCCAGCAGCCGAGGGCCCACGGAAGAGACCCAGTACTTC

j_call: TRBJ2-1
v_call: TRBV30
clone_size: -
d_call: -
cdr3_aa: CAWSYTRGNEQFF
cdr3_nt: TGTGCCTGGAGTTATACTAGGGGCAATGAGCAGTTCTTC

j_call: TRBJ1-6
v_call: TRBV6-6
clone_size: -
d_call: TRBD1
cdr3_aa: CASSYVTGDNSPLHF
cdr3_nt: TGTGCCAGCAGTTACGTGACAGGGGATAATTCACCCCTCCACTTT

j_call: TRBJ1-5
v_call: TRBV14
clone_size: -
d_call: -
cdr3_aa: CASSLEPAGPQHF
cdr3_nt: TGTGCCAGCAGCCTGGAGCCTGCGGGGCCCCAGCATTTT

j_call: TRBJ1-2
v_call: TRBV18
clone_size: -
d_call: -
cdr3_aa: CASSPITGINYGYTF
cdr3_nt: TGTGCCAGCTCACCAATCACCGGGATCAACTATGGCTACACCTTC

j_call: TRBJ1-1
v_call: TRBV30
clone_size: -
d_call: -
cdr3_aa: CAWRQLGNTEAFF
cdr3_nt: TGTGCCTGGAGACAGCTTGGGAACACTGAAGCTTTCTTT

j_call: TRBJ2-3
v_call: TRBV19
clone_size: once
d_call: -
cdr3_aa: CASSIAGGPSTDTQYF
cdr3_nt: TGTGCCAGTAGTATAGCGGGGGGCCCTAGCACAGATACGCAGTATTTT

j_call: TRBJ2-6
v_call: TRBV4-1
clone_size: -
d_call: -
cdr3_aa: CASSQGYSGANVLTF
cdr3_nt: TGCGCCAGCAGCCAAGGCTACTCTGGGGCCAACGTCCTGACTTTC

j_call: TRBJ1-3
v_call: TRBV7-8
clone_size: -
d_call: -
cdr3_aa: CASTPYEVTAGNTIYF
cdr3_nt: TGTGCCAGCACCCCGTATGAGGTGACCGCTGGAAACACCATATATTTT

j_call: TRBJ1-4
v_call: TRBV27
clone_size: once
d_call: -
cdr3_aa: CASSSPEKGGKLFF
cdr3_nt: TGTGCCAGCAGTTCCCCTGAGAAGGGGGGAAAACTGTTTTTT

j_call: TRBJ2-7
v_call: TRBV4-3
clone_size: -
d_call: -
cdr3_aa: CASSQSLAGRSYEQYF
cdr3_nt: TGCGCCAGCAGCCAGAGTCTGGCAGGGAGGAGCTACGAGCAGTACTTC

j_call: TRBJ2-7
v_call: TRBV4-2
clone_size: -
d_call: TRBD1
cdr3_aa: CASSQDGTGGSYEQYF
cdr3_nt: TGTGCCAGCAGCCAAGATGGGACAGGGGGCTCCTACGAGCAGTACTTC

j_call: TRBJ1-2
v_call: TRBV7-9
clone_size: -
d_call: TRBD1
cdr3_aa: CASSFDRGSNYGYTF
cdr3_nt: TGTGCCAGCAGCTTCGACAGGGGTTCAAACTATGGCTACACCTTC

j_call: TRBJ2-7
v_call: TRBV2
clone_size: -
d_call: -
cdr3_aa: CASSEAWSRRGPYEQYF
cdr3_nt: TGTGCCAGCAGTGAAGCGTGGTCGCGACGGGGTCCCTACGAGCAGTACTTC

j_call: TRBJ2-7
v_call: TRBV5-6
clone_size: -
d_call: -
cdr3_aa: CASSLFTGLSYEQYF
cdr3_nt: TGTGCCAGCAGCTTGTTCACAGGGCTCTCCTACGAGCAGTACTTC

j_call: TRBJ1-1
v_call: TRBV9
clone_size: -
d_call: -
cdr3_aa: CASSPGLNTEAFF
cdr3_nt: TGTGCCAGCAGCCCCGGGCTTAACACTGAAGCTTTCTTT

j_call: TRBJ2-6
v_call: TRBV6-1
clone_size: -
d_call: -
cdr3_aa: CASSLHSSGANVLTF
cdr3_nt: TGTGCCAGCAGTTTACATAGCTCTGGGGCCAACGTCCTGACTTTC

j_call: TRBJ2-1
v_call: TRBV7-9
clone_size: -
d_call: -
cdr3_aa: CASSRSNEQFF
cdr3_nt: TGTGCCAGCAGCCGGAGCAATGAGCAGTTCTTC

j_call: TRBJ1-1
v_call: TRBV7-8
clone_size: -
d_call: -
cdr3_aa: CASSSRTDMNTEAFF
cdr3_nt: TGTGCCAGCAGCTCCAGGACAGACATGAACACTGAAGCTTTCTTT

j_call: TRBJ1-1
v_call: TRBV4-2
clone_size: -
d_call: -
cdr3_aa: CASSHTLGGGTEAFF
cdr3_nt: TGTGCCAGCAGCCACACGTTGGGGGGCGGCACTGAAGCTTTCTTT

j_call: TRBJ1-4
v_call: TRBV5-6
clone_size: -
d_call: -
cdr3_aa: CASSLVGYEKLFF
cdr3_nt: TGTGCCAGCAGCTTGGTAGGATATGAAAAACTGTTTTTT

j_call: TRBJ2-2
v_call: TRBV7-3
clone_size: -
d_call: TRBD2
cdr3_aa: CASRSGGVTGELFF
cdr3_nt: TGTGCCAGCAGGAGCGGGGGGGTCACCGGGGAGCTGTTTTTT

j_call: TRBJ2-1
v_call: TRBV14
clone_size: -
d_call: TRBD2
cdr3_aa: CASSLRLAGVGDEQFF
cdr3_nt: TGTGCCAGCAGCCTCCGACTAGCGGGGGTGGGCGATGAGCAGTTCTTC

j_call: TRBJ2-1
v_call: TRBV9
clone_size: -
d_call: TRBD2
cdr3_aa: CASSVWGGSYNEQFF
cdr3_nt: TGTGCCAGCAGCGTTTGGGGGGGGTCCTACAATGAGCAGTTCTTC

j_call: TRBJ2-3
v_call: TRBV19
clone_size: -
d_call: TRBD2
cdr3_aa: CASSLQAGGTDTQYF
cdr3_nt: TGTGCCAGTAGTCTTCAAGCGGGGGGCACAGATACGCAGTATTTT

j_call: TRBJ1-4
v_call: TRBV5-1
clone_size: -
d_call: TRBD1
cdr3_aa: CASSLAVGTGREKLFF
cdr3_nt: TGCGCCAGCAGCTTGGCAGTGGGGACAGGTCGGGAAAAACTGTTTTTT

j_call: TRBJ2-1
v_call: TRBV19
clone_size: -
d_call: -
cdr3_aa: CASSSRGGSYNEQFF
cdr3_nt: TGTGCCAGTAGTTCCAGGGGAGGTTCCTACAATGAGCAGTTCTTC

j_call: TRBJ1-5
v_call: TRBV5-5
clone_size: -
d_call: -
cdr3_aa: CASSLYRDNQPQHF
cdr3_nt: TGTGCCAGCAGCTTGTACAGGGACAATCAGCCCCAGCATTTT

j_call: TRBJ1-2
v_call: TRBV10-3
clone_size: -
d_call: -
cdr3_aa: CAITGLAGMTYTF
cdr3_nt: TGTGCCATCACAGGGCTTGCAGGGATGACCTACACCTTC

j_call: TRBJ1-4
v_call: TRBV4-2
clone_size: -
d_call: TRBD1
cdr3_aa: CASSQDRGPVEKLFF
cdr3_nt: TGTGCCAGCAGCCAAGACAGGGGGCCGGTTGAAAAACTGTTTTTT

j_call: TRBJ1-4
v_call: TRBV4-2
clone_size: -
d_call: -
cdr3_aa: CASSQGGTGLLNEKLFF
cdr3_nt: TGTGCCAGCAGCCAAGGTGGCACGGGACTTCTAAATGAAAAACTGTTTTTT

j_call: TRBJ1-2
v_call: TRBV5-6
clone_size: -
d_call: -
cdr3_aa: CASSFFSGNYGYTF
cdr3_nt: TGTGCCAGCAGCTTCTTCTCTGGGAACTATGGCTACACCTTC

j_call: TRBJ1-4
v_call: TRBV6-6
clone_size: -
d_call: TRBD1
cdr3_aa: CASSSQGAGLVEKLFF
cdr3_nt: TGTGCCAGCAGTTCTCAGGGGGCTGGACTGGTTGAAAAACTGTTTTTT

j_call: TRBJ2-7
v_call: TRBV7-2
clone_size: -
d_call: -
cdr3_aa: CASSRTLEATYEQYF
cdr3_nt: TGTGCCAGCAGTCGAACGTTGGAGGCAACCTACGAGCAGTACTTC

j_call: TRBJ2-7
v_call: TRBV18
clone_size: once
d_call: -
cdr3_aa: CASSPEDSSSYEQYF
cdr3_nt: TGTGCCAGCTCACCCGAGGACAGCAGCTCCTACGAGCAGTACTTC